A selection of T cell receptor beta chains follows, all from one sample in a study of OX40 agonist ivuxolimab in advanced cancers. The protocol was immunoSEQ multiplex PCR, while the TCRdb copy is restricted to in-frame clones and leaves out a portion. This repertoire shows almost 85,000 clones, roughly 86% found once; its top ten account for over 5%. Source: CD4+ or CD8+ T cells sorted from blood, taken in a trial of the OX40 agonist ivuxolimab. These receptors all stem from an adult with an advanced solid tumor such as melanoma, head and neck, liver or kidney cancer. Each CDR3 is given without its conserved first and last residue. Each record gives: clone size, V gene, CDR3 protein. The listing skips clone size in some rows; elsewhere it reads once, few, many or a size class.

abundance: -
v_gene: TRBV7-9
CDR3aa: ASSLAKSGSIDAF

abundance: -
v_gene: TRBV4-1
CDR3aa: ASRERETSGANTGELF

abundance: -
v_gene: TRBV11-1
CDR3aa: ASSLGLFRSGTETQY

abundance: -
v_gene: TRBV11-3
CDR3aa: ASSLETRGEAF

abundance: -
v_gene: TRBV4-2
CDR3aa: ASSPQLAVGTDTQY

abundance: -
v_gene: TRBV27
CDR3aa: ASSLLATDTQY

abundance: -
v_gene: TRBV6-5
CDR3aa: ASSYSGGLNEQF

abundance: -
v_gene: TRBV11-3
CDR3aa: ASSFILASSYEQY

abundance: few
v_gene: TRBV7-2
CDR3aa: ASSLGPYTDTQY

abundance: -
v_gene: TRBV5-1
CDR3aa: ASSLDGQGYGYT

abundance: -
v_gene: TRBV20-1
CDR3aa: SATRDIGQF

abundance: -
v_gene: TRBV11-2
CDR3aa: ASSFMGEQY

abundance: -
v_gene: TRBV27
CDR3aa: ASSQTGRYSNQPQH

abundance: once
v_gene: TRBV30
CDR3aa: AWAETDFTLH

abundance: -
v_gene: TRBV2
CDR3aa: ASRRRGLNYGYT

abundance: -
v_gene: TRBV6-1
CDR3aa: ASSVRQGRETQY

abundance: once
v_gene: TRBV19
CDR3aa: ASTTGGAAGNTEAF

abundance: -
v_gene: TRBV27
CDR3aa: ASSSPRRGSGNTIY

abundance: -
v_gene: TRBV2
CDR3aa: ASSIRDHEQY

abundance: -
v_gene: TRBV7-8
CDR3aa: ASTPLGRTEAF

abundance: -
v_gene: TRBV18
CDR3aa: ASSRGTEGYGYT

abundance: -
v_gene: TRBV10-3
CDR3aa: AISESKPGRYEQY

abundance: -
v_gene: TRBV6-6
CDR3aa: ASSRTGSATNEKLF

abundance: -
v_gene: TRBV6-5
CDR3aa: ASSKGQVYGYT

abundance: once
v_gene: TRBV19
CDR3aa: ASSISGGRANEKLF

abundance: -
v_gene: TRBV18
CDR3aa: ASSLSFSYEQY

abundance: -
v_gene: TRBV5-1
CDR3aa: ASTHTAGTANTEAF

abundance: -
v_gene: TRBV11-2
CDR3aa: ASSLGDRDAETQY

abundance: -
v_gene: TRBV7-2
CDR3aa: ASSYRGLNTGELF

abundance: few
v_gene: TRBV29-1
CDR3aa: SAVDRMNTEAF

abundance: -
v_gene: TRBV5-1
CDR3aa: ASSRDANTGELF

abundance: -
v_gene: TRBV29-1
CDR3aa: SVFNPNYGYT

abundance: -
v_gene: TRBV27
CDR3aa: ASRPTGGGYGYT

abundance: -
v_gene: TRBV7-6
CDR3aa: ASSFYREPSHEQY

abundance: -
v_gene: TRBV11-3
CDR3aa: ASSAPGLAGGLYNEQF

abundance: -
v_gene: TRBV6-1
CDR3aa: ASTGQSMGTGELF

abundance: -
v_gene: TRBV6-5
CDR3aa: ASSPPTGARRKAF

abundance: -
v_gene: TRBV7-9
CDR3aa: ASSLGLAQY

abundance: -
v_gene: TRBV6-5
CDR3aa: ASRLQGAVGYT

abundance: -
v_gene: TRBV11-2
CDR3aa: ASSPRGAGNTIY

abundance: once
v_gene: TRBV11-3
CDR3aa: ASSFQGRTEAF

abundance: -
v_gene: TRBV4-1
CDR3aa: ASSHPDRGRSYGYT